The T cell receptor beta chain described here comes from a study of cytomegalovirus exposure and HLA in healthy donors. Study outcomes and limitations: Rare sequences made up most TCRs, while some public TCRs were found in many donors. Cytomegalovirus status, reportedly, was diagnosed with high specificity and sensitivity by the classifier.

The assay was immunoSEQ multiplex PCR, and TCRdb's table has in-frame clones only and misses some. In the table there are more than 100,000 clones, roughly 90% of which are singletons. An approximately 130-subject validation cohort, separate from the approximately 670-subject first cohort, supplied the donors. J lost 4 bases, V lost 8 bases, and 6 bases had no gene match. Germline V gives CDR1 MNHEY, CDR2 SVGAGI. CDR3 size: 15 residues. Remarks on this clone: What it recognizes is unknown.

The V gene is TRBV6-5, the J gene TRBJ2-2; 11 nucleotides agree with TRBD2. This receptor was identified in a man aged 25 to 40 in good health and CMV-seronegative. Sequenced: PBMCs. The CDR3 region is CASERLAGSTGELFF. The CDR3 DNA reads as TGTGCCAGCGAACGACTAGCGGGATCCACCGGGGAGCTGTTTTTT.